Listed below are T cell receptor beta chains from one sample, sequenced in a study of blood T cell repertoires in COVID-19. Assay: immunoSEQ multiplex PCR; the TCRdb copy retains only in-frame clones and omits some. The table includes about 200,000 clones, 70% to 90% detected once. The sequencing sample was made of peripheral blood. These receptors came from a man aged 50-59 years with COVID-19, enrolled during active disease. Both conserved end residues are part of each CDR3. A D gene is named only where the DNA matches it firmly. Rows give clone size only sometimes, using once, few, many, or a class for an expanded clone.

CDR3nt: TGTGCCAGCAGCCAAAACGGGGACACAGAGCAGTACTTC
CDR3aa: CASSQNGDTEQYF
len: 13
abundance: .
v_gene: TRBV11-3
j_gene: TRBJ2-7
d_gene: .

CDR3nt: TGTGCCAGCAGTGAACTAGCGGGGGGCCTTTTGAGCTCCTACAATGAGCAGTTCTTC
CDR3aa: CASSELAGGLLSSYNEQFF
len: 19
abundance: once
v_gene: TRBV6-1
j_gene: TRBJ2-1
d_gene: TRBD2

CDR3nt: TGTGCCAGCAGCTTAGGGTCTAGCGGGGACAATGAGCAGTTCTTC
CDR3aa: CASSLGSSGDNEQFF
len: 15
abundance: once
v_gene: TRBV7-9
j_gene: TRBJ2-1
d_gene: TRBD2

CDR3nt: TGTGCCAGCAGCGATAGCGGGAGTGTATACAATGAGCAGTTCTTC
CDR3aa: CASSDSGSVYNEQFF
len: 15
abundance: .
v_gene: TRBV7-3
j_gene: TRBJ2-1
d_gene: TRBD2

CDR3nt: TGTGCCAGCAGCTTAACTTCCCACTCCTACAATGAGCAGTTCTTC
CDR3aa: CASSLTSHSYNEQFF
len: 15
abundance: .
v_gene: TRBV7-3
j_gene: TRBJ2-1
d_gene: .

CDR3nt: TGCGCCAGCAGTGAGGCCGGACAAGATGGCTACACCTTC
CDR3aa: CASSEAGQDGYTF
len: 13
abundance: .
v_gene: TRBV10-2
j_gene: TRBJ1-2
d_gene: .

CDR3nt: TGTGCCAGCACCTCCGACAGGGGGACTGGCTACACCTTC
CDR3aa: CASTSDRGTGYTF
len: 13
abundance: .
v_gene: TRBV6-5
j_gene: TRBJ1-2
d_gene: TRBD1

CDR3nt: TGTGCCATCAGTGGGACTAGCGGCACCGGGGAGCTGTTTTTT
CDR3aa: CAISGTSGTGELFF
len: 14
abundance: .
v_gene: TRBV10-3
j_gene: TRBJ2-2
d_gene: TRBD2

CDR3nt: TGTGCCAGCAGCTTACGTCAGGGTAGCACAGATACGCAGTATTTT
CDR3aa: CASSLRQGSTDTQYF
len: 15
abundance: .
v_gene: TRBV7-2
j_gene: TRBJ2-3
d_gene: .

CDR3nt: TGTGCCAGCAGCTGGAAAGGGGACAGGGGATATCAGCCCCAGCATTTT
CDR3aa: CASSWKGDRGYQPQHF
len: 16
abundance: .
v_gene: TRBV5-6
j_gene: TRBJ1-5
d_gene: TRBD1

CDR3nt: TGTGCCAGCAGGGAACCCATAACGGATGAGCAGTTCTTC
CDR3aa: CASREPITDEQFF
len: 13
abundance: .
v_gene: TRBV2
j_gene: TRBJ2-1
d_gene: .

CDR3nt: TGTGCCAGCAGGCTCCTACCGGGGACTGAAGCTTTCTTT
CDR3aa: CASRLLPGTEAFF
len: 13
abundance: .
v_gene: TRBV12-3/TRBV12-4
j_gene: TRBJ1-1
d_gene: .

CDR3nt: TGTGCCAGCAATCCACAGGGGGCCGGGAGCACAGATACGCAGTATTTT
CDR3aa: CASNPQGAGSTDTQYF
len: 16
abundance: .
v_gene: TRBV2
j_gene: TRBJ2-3
d_gene: TRBD1

CDR3nt: TGTGCCAGTAGGCCTACTTTGTTTGGGACCCAGTACTTC
CDR3aa: CASRPTLFGTQYF
len: 13
abundance: .
v_gene: TRBV19
j_gene: TRBJ2-5
d_gene: .

CDR3nt: TGTGCCAGCAGCCCCGAGGTAGTCCCAAACACCATATATTTT
CDR3aa: CASSPEVVPNTIYF
len: 14
abundance: .
v_gene: TRBV7-9
j_gene: TRBJ1-3
d_gene: .

CDR3nt: TGTGCCAGCAGTTTTCAAGGGGGCAGGTACGAGCAGTACTTC
CDR3aa: CASSFQGGRYEQYF
len: 14
abundance: once
v_gene: TRBV27
j_gene: TRBJ2-7
d_gene: TRBD1

CDR3nt: TGTGCCAGTAGTGTACAGGGTGGCCAGCCCCAGCATTTT
CDR3aa: CASSVQGGQPQHF
len: 13
abundance: .
v_gene: TRBV19
j_gene: TRBJ1-5
d_gene: .

CDR3nt: TGTGCCTCCGAGGGTGGGGGGGACACTGAAGCTTTCTTT
CDR3aa: CASEGGGDTEAFF
len: 13
abundance: once
v_gene: TRBV30
j_gene: TRBJ1-1
d_gene: .

CDR3nt: TGCGCCAGCCAGCGCCCTAGCGGAACTAGCACAGATACGCAGTATTTT
CDR3aa: CASQRPSGTSTDTQYF
len: 16
abundance: .
v_gene: TRBV10-1
j_gene: TRBJ2-3
d_gene: TRBD2

CDR3nt: TGTGCCAGCAGTTTCCCCGGTTTGCGGGCAGGGGGCATAGATACGCAGTATTTT
CDR3aa: CASSFPGLRAGGIDTQYF
len: 18
abundance: .
v_gene: TRBV27
j_gene: TRBJ2-3
d_gene: TRBD1

CDR3nt: TGTGCCAGCAGCTCCAGGGGATGGGGTGGCACCGGGGAGCTGTTTTTT
CDR3aa: CASSSRGWGGTGELFF
len: 16
abundance: .
v_gene: TRBV11-2
j_gene: TRBJ2-2
d_gene: .

CDR3nt: TGCGCCAGCAGCGACAGATACAATGAGCAGTTCTTC
CDR3aa: CASSDRYNEQFF
len: 12
abundance: .
v_gene: TRBV4-1
j_gene: TRBJ2-1
d_gene: .

CDR3nt: TGCGCCAGCAGTGGGAGCTCGGGAGGTGAAAAACTGTTTTTT
CDR3aa: CASSGSSGGEKLFF
len: 14
abundance: .
v_gene: TRBV5-1
j_gene: TRBJ1-4
d_gene: .

CDR3nt: TGTGCCAGCAGCTTAGGAGGCACAGATACGCAGTATTTT
CDR3aa: CASSLGGTDTQYF
len: 13
abundance: .
v_gene: TRBV7-3
j_gene: TRBJ2-3
d_gene: .

CDR3nt: TGTGCCAGCAGTTACTCGGGACAGGGGACTGAAGCTTTCTTT
CDR3aa: CASSYSGQGTEAFF
len: 14
abundance: .
v_gene: TRBV6-5
j_gene: TRBJ1-1
d_gene: TRBD1